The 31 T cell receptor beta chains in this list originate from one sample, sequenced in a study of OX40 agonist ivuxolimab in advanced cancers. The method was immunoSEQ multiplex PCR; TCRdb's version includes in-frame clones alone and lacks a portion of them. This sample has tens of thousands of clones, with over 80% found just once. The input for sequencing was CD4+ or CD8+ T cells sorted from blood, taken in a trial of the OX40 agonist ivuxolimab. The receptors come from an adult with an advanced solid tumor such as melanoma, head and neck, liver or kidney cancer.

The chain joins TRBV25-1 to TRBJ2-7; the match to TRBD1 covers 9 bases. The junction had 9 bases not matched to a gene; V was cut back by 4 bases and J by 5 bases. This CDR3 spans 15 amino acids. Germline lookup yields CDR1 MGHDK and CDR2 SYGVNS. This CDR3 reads CASSGRDRASNEQYV. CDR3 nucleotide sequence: TGTGCCAGCAGTGGCCGGGACAGGGCGTCCAACGAGCAGTACGTC.

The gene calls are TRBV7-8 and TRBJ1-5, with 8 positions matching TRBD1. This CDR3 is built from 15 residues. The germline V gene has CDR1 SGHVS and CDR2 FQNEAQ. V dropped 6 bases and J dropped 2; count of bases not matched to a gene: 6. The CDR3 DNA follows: TGTGCCAGCAGGACCGGACAGGGAGGCAATCAGCCCCAGCATTTT. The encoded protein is CASRTGQGGNQPQHF.

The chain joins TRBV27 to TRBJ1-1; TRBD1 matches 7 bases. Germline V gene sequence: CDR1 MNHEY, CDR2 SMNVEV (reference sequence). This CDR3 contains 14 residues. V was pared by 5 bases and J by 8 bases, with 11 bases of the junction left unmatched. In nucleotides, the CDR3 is TGTGCCAGCAGTCGTACAGGGGCCCAAATAGAAGCTTTCTTT. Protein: CASSRTGAQIEAFF.

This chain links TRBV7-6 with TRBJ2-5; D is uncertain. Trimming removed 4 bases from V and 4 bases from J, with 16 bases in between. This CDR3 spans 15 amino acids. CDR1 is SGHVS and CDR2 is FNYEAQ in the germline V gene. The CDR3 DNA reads TGTGCCAGCAGCTCACTTTCCCATGACCGAGAGACCCAGTACTTC. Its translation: CASSSLSHDRETQYF.

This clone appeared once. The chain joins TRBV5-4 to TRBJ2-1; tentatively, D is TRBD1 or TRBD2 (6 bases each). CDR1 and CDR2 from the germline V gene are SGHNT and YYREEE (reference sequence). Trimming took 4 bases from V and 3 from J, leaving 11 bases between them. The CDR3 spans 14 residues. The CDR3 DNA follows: TGTGCCAGCAGCGTGGGGGGCTTCTACAATGAGCAGTTCTTC. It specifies CASSVGGFYNEQFF.

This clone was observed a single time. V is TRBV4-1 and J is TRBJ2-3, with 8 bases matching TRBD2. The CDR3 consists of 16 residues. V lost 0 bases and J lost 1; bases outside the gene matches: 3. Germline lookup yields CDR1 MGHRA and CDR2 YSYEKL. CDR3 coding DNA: TGCGCCAGCAGCCAAGATGTACTAGCGGGCACAGATACGCAGTATTTT. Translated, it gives CASSQDVLAGTDTQYF.

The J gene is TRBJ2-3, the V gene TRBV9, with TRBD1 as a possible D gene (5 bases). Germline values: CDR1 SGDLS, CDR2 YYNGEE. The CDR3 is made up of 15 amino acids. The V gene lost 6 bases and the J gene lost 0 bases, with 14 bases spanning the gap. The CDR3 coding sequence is TGTGCCAGCACCAAGGGGCCAGCTAGCACAGATACGCAGTATTTT. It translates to CASTKGPASTDTQYF. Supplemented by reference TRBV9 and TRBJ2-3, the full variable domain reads DSGVTQTPKHLITATGQRVTLRCSPRSGDLSVYWYQQSLDQGLQFLIQYYNGEERAKGNILERFSAQQFPDLHSELNLSSLELGDSALYFCASTKGPASTDTQYFGPGTRLTVL.

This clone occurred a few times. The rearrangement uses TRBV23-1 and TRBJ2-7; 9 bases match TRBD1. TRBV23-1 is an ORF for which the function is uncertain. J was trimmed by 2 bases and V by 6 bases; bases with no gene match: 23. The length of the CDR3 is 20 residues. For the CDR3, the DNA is TGCGCCAGCAGCCAGCTACCGGGACAGGGTTCCAACGGCGGCGCCTACGAGCAGTACGTC. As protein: CASSQLPGQGSNGGAYEQYV.

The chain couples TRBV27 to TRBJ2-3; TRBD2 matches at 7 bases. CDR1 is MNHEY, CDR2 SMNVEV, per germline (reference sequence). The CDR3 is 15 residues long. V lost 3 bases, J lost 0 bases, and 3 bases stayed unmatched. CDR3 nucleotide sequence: TGTGCCAGCAGTTTTTCGGGGGGTAGCACAGATACGCAGTATTTT. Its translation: CASSFSGGSTDTQYF.

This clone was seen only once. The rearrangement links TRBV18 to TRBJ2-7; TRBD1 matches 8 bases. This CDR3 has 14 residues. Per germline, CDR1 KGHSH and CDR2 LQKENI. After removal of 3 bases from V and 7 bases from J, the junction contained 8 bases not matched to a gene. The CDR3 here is CASSPSGTGWEQYF. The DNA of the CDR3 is TGTGCCAGCTCACCCTCCGGGACAGGTTGGGAGCAGTACTTC.

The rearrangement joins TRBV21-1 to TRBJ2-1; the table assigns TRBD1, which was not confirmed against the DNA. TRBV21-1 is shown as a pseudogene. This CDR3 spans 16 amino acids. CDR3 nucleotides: TGTGCCAGCAGCAAACCACGGGCAGGGACCTACAATGAGCAGTTCTTC. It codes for CASSKPRAGTYNEQFF.

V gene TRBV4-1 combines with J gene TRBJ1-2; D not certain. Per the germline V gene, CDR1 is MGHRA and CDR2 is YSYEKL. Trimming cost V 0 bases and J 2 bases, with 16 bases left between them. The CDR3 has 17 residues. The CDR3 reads CASSQDGPGRMNYGYTF. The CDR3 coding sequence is TGCGCCAGCAGCCAAGATGGCCCCGGACGGATGAACTATGGCTACACCTTC.

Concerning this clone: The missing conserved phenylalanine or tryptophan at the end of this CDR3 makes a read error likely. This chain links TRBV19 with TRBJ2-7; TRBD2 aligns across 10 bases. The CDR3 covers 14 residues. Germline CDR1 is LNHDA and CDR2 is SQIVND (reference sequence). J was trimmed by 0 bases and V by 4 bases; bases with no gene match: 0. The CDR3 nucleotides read TGTGCCAGTAGTACTAGCGGGAGCTCCTACGAGCAGTACCTC. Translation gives CASSTSGSSYEQYL.

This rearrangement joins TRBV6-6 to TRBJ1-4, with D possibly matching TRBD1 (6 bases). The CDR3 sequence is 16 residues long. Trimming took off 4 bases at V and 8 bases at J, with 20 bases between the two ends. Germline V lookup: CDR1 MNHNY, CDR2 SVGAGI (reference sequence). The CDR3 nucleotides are TGTGCCAGCAGTTTCTTCGACAGGTCGTCAGGGGAAAAACTGTTTTTT. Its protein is CASSFFDRSSGEKLFF.

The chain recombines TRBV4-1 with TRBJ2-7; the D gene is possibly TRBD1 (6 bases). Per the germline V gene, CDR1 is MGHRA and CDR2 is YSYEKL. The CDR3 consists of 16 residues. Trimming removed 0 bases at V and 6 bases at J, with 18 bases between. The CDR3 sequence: CASSQDQRGSALEQYV. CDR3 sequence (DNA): TGCGCCAGCAGCCAAGATCAAAGGGGGTCCGCCCTCGAGCAGTACGTC.

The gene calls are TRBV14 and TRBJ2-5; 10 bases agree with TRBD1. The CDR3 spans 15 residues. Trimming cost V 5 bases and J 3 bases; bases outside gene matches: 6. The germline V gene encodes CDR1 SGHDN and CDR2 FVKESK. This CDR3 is CASSETGGGEETQYF. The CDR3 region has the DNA TGTGCCAGCAGCGAGACAGGGGGCGGGGAAGAGACCCAGTACTTC.

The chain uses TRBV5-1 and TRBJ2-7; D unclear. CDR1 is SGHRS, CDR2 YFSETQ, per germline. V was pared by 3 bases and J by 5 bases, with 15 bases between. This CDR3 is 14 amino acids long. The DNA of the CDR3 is TGCGCCAGCAGCTGGATCTCTTCTCTCGACGAGCAGTACTTC. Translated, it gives CASSWISSLDEQYF.

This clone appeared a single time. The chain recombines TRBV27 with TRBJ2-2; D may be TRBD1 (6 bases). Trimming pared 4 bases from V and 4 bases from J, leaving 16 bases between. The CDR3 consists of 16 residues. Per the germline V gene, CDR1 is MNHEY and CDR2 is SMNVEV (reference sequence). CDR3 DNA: TGTGCCAGCAGTTATTCCCCCAGGGGTACCACCGGGGAGCTGTTTTTT. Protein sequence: CASSYSPRGTTGELFF.

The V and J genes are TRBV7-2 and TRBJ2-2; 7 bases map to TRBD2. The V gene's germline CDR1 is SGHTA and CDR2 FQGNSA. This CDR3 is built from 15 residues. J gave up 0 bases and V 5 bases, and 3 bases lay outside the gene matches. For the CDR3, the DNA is TGTGCCAGCAGCGAGACTAGCTCGAACACCGGGGAGCTGTTTTTT. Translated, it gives CASSETSSNTGELFF.

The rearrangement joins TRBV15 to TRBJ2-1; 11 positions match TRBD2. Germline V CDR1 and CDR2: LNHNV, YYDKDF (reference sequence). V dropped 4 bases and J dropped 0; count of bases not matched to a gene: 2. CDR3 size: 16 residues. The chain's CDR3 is CATSTGLAASYNEQFF. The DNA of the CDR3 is TGTGCCACCAGCACGGGACTAGCGGCCTCCTACAATGAGCAGTTCTTC.

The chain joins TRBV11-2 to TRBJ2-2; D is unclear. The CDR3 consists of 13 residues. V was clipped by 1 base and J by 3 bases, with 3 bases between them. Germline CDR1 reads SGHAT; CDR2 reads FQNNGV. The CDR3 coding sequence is TGTGCCAGCAGCTTAGGATACACCGGGGAGCTGTTTTTT. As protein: CASSLGYTGELFF.

This CDR3 is CASSLTAMANEQFF. The CDR3 bases are TGTGCCAGCAGCTTAACGGCTATGGCCAATGAGCAGTTCTTC. V and J are TRBV7-3 and TRBJ2-1, with unresolved D. The CDR3 loop spans 14 amino acids. The V end lost 0 bases, the J end lost 6 bases, and 9 bases lay between the germline ends. Germline loops: CDR1 SGHTA, CDR2 FQGTGA.

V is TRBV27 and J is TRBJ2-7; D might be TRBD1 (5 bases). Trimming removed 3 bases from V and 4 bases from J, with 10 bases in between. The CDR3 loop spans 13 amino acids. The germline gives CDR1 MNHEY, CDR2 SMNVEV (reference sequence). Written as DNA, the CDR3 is TGTGCCAGCAGTTTCCACCAGGGTTACGAGCAGTACGTC. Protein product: CASSFHQGYEQYV.

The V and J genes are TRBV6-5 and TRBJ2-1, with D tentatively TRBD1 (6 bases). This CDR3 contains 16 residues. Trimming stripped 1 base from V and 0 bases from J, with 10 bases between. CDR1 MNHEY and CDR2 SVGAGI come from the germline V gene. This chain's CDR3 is CASSYYTDSSYNEQFF. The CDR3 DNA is TGTGCCAGCAGTTACTACACGGACAGCTCCTACAATGAGCAGTTCTTC.

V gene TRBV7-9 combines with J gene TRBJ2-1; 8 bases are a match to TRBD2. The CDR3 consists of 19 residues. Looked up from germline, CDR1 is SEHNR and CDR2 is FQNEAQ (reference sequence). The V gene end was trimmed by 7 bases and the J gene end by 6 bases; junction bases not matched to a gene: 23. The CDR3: CASTRILHPGTRVGNEQFF. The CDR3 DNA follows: TGTGCCAGCACTCGGATCCTCCATCCAGGGACTAGAGTAGGCAATGAGCAGTTCTTC.

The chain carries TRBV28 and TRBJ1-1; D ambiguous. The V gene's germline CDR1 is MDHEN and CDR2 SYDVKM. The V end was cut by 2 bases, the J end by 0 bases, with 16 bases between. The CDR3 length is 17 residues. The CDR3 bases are TGTGCCAGCAGTTTAGTCATAGGTGAAGGCATGAACACTGAAGCTTTCTTT. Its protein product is CASSLVIGEGMNTEAFF.

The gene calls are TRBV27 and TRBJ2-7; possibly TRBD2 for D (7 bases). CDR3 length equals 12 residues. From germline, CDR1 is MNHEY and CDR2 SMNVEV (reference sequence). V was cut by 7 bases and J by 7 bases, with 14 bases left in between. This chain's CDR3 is CASMGGGWEQYF. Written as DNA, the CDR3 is TGTGCCAGCATGGGGGGGGGCTGGGAGCAGTACTTC.

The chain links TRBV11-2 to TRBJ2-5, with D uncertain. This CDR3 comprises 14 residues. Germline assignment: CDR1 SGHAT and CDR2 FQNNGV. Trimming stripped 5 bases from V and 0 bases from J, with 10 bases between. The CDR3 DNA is TGTGCCAGCAGCGCCGCGACGTACCAAGAGACCCAGTACTTC. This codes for CASSAATYQETQYF.

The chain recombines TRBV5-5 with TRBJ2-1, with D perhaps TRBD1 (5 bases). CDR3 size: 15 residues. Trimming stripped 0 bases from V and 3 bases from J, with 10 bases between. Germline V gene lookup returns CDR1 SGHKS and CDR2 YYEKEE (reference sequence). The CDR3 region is CASSLADRIYNEQFF. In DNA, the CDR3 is TGTGCCAGCAGCTTGGCTGACAGAATCTACAATGAGCAGTTCTTC.

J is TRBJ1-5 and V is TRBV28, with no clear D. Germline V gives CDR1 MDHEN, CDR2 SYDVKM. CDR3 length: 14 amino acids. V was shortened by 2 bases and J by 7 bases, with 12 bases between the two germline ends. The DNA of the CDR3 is TGTGCCAGCAGTTTAATGGGCGGGCGGCAGCCCCAGCATTTT. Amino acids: CASSLMGGRQPQHF.

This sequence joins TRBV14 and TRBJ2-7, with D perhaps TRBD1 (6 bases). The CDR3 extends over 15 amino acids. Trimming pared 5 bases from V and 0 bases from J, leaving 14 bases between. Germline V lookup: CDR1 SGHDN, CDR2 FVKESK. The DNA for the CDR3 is TGTGCCAGCAGCTTAGCCCAGGGGCCCTCCTACGAGCAGTACTTC. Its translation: CASSLAQGPSYEQYF.